This T cell receptor beta chain is from a study of CD8 T cells in ankylosing spondylitis. The study's findings and limits: A number of the motif variants had already been described in reactive arthritis synovial fluid and blood. Significant enrichment of disease-linked clones was reportedly seen in matched ankylosing spondylitis synovial fluid. Roughly 8 highly homologous variants made up a TCR beta motif that seemed to typify ankylosing spondylitis blood. Clones that were linked to disease were CD8+ and were relatively rare in peripheral blood.

A note on this clonotype: Its antigen is unidentified.

Quantitative 5'-RACE with molecular barcodes produced the TCR beta libraries. Each CDR3 protein gets one entry after TCRdb re-called the 5' RACE reads with MiXCR. This sample has roughly 470,000 distinct CDR3 sequences; 25% to 30% occur once, and the top ten carry about 0.89%. V trimming: 1 base; J trimming: 5 bases; junction bases outside the gene matches: 3. This CDR3 contains 15 residues. CDR1 and CDR2 (germline): LGHDT, YNNKEL (reference sequence). This clonotype was sampled from a male donor with ankylosing spondylitis. The genes are TRBV3-1 and TRBJ2-5; 11 nucleotides agree with TRBD1. The sequenced sample consisted of blood, either unsorted or a sorted T cell fraction (not recorded which). The CDR3 coding sequence is TGTGCCAGCAGCCAAGGGACAGGGGGCCGGGAGACCCAGTACTTC. It is translated as CASSQGTGGRETQYF.